This T cell receptor (beta chain) comes out of a study of blood T cell repertoires in COVID-19. TCRdb's copy holds only in-frame clones and misses some; the assay was immunoSEQ multiplex PCR. The data hold a few hundred thousand clones, with roughly 87% observed a single time. Trimming removed 6 bases from V and 0 bases from J, with 8 bases in between. CDR1 and CDR2 from the germline V gene are MNHEY and SMNVEV (reference sequence). This CDR3 has 13 residues. Participants were placed into cohorts based on the clinical history they reported. Either two negative PCRs, clearance, or symptom resolution qualified Cohort 3 donors as recovered.

The TCR sequence derives from a woman in her 30s who had recovered from COVID-19. Sequenced sample: PBMCs or T cells enriched from blood (not recorded which). The rearrangement uses TRBV27 and TRBJ1-2; D gene unclear. The CDR3 region is CASRSHPNYGYTF. The DNA of the CDR3 is TGTGCCAGCAGGAGCCATCCTAACTATGGCTACACCTTC.